The T cell receptor (beta chain) under discussion was sequenced for a study of T cells in Graves' hyperthyroidism and ophthalmopathy. PBMCs were obtained from over 8.5 ml fresh peripheral blood. Amplified TCR beta CDR3 regions derived from RNA transcripts. RT-PCR in the first round (using the HTBI primer set) targeted the TCR CDR3. MiXCR, run by TCRdb on the multiplex PCR reads, gives a single entry per CDR3 protein. The repertoire consists of hundreds of thousands of distinct CDR3 sequences, with around 15% occurring once and the leading ten covering around 12%. J gave up 2 bases and V 5 bases, and 20 bases lay outside the gene matches. The CDR3 runs 20 residues. Germline CDR1 and CDR2: SGHAT and FQNNGV.

The genes are TRBV11-2 and TRBJ2-3; TRBD2 aligns across 9 bases. The sequence was obtained from a woman in her fifties or sixties with Graves' ophthalmopathy. The specimen sequenced was blood. Here the CDR3 DNA reads TGTGCCAGCAGCCCCAACCCCCCCGAAGGGAGCGGGAGGCCCACAGATACGCAGTATTTT. As protein: CASSPNPPEGSGRPTDTQYF. Based on the CDR3 plus reference TRBV11-2 and TRBJ2-3, the full variable domain is EAGVAQSPRYKIIEKRQSVAFWCNPISGHATLYWYQQILGQGPKLLIQFQNNGVVDDSQLPKDRFSAERLKGVDSTLKIQPAKLEDSAVYLCASSPNPPEGSGRPTDTQYFGPGTRLTVL.